The 24 T cell receptor beta chains below all came from one sample that was sequenced in a study of T-cell memory formation after mild COVID-19. One entry per CDR3 protein, called by TCRdb with MiXCR from the 5' RACE reads. The sample has fewer than 95,000 distinct CDR3 sequences; over 12% are singletons. Sequenced: PBMCs or a T cell subset sorted from them (not recorded which). These receptors were obtained from a young man who had mild COVID-19 (a few samples of this study predate the infection). Cell type and time point are not known.

This chain connects TRBV27 to TRBJ1-4; TRBD1 is a possible D gene (5 bases). V was pared by 6 bases and J by 9 bases, with 20 bases between. The CDR3 runs 15 residues. Germline assignment: CDR1 MNHEY and CDR2 SMNVEV (reference sequence). The CDR3 protein is CASSTTGASPKKLFF. The CDR3, as DNA: TGTGCCAGCAGCACCACAGGTGCCTCTCCAAAAAAACTGTTTTTT.

The chain carries TRBV29-1 and TRBJ2-7; D is possibly TRBD1 (5 bases). CDR1 is SQVTM and CDR2 is ANQGSEA in the germline V gene. This CDR3 has 13 amino acids. Trimming stripped 5 bases from V and 0 bases from J, with 11 bases between. CDR3 nucleotides: TGCAGCGTTCCTAAGGACAACTCCTACGAGCAGTACTTC. This translates into CSVPKDNSYEQYF.

This chain connects TRBV5-1 to TRBJ2-3, with 8 bases matching TRBD1. The trim removed 4 bases at V and 1 base at J, leaving 5 bases unmatched. CDR3 length equals 15 residues. From germline, CDR1 is SGHRS and CDR2 YFSETQ. CDR3 sequence (DNA): TGCGCCAGCAGCCAGGACAGGGAGGGCACAGATACGCAGTATTTT. Amino acids: CASSQDREGTDTQYF. The entire variable domain, with the rest obtained from reference TRBV5-1 and TRBJ2-3, is as follows: KAGVTQTPRYLIKTRGQQVTLSCSPISGHRSVSWYQQTPGQGLQFLFEYFSETQRNKGNFPGRFSGRQFSNSRSEMNVSTLELGDSALYLCASSQDREGTDTQYFGPGTRLTVL.

By proportion, this clonotype is medium-sized. The gene calls are TRBV6-4 and TRBJ2-3; D is possibly TRBD1 (6 bases). CDR1 is MRHNA, CDR2 SNTAGT, per germline. Deletions cut 6 bases from V and 1 base from J, with 8 bases between. The CDR3 consists of 13 residues. The CDR3 sequence: CASSNRGTDTQYF. CDR3 sequence (DNA): TGTGCCAGCAGCAACAGGGGCACAGATACGCAGTATTTT.

V and J are TRBV20-1 and TRBJ1-4; 9 bases line up with TRBD1. The V and J ends lost 3 bases and 5 bases, in that order; junction bases with no gene match: 7. The CDR3 sequence is 15 residues long. In germline, CDR1 is DFQATT, CDR2 SNEGSKA (reference sequence). Here the CDR3 DNA reads TGCAGTGCTAGGGAAGGGGACAGGGCGAATGAAAAACTGTTTTTT. This sequence encodes CSAREGDRANEKLFF.

The rearrangement links TRBV7-9 to TRBJ1-4; no definite D call. V dropped 0 bases and J dropped 0 bases, with 8 bases sitting between them. This CDR3 contains 16 residues. Per the germline V gene, CDR1 is SEHNR and CDR2 is FQNEAQ (reference sequence). The CDR3 nucleotides read TGTGCCAGCAGCTTAGCGATGGCCGCAACTAATGAAAAACTGTTTTTT. Translated, it gives CASSLAMAATNEKLFF. The full variable domain, in which reference TRBV7-9 and TRBJ1-4 provide the parts outside the CDR3, is DTGVSQNPRHKITKRGQNVTFRCDPISEHNRLYWYRQTLGQGPEFLTYFQNEAQLEKSRLLSDRFSAERPKGSFSTLEIQRTEQGDSAMYLCASSLAMAATNEKLFFGSGTQLSVL.

The chain uses TRBV4-1 and TRBJ2-7; D is uncertain. This CDR3 is 13 amino acids long. The germline V gene encodes CDR1 MGHRA and CDR2 YSYEKL. The germline V and J ends were trimmed by 0 bases and 4 bases, with 7 bases remaining between them. The CDR3 DNA reads as TGCGCCAGCAGCCAAGAGAGCGCGTACGAGCAGTACTTC. Its protein is CASSQESAYEQYF.

The table lists this clonotype with a few counts. V and J are TRBV7-9 and TRBJ2-2; D may be TRBD2 (6 bases). CDR3 length equals 17 residues. Germline V gene sequence: CDR1 SEHNR, CDR2 FQNEAQ (reference sequence). Trimming left V 4 bases short and J 0 bases short, with 15 bases between. The CDR3 sequence is CASSSYRDSANTGELFF. CDR3 nucleotides: TGTGCCAGCAGCTCTTATCGGGACTCCGCGAACACCGGGGAGCTGTTTTTT.

This sequence joins TRBV19 and TRBJ2-1; D not resolved. Looked up from germline, CDR1 is LNHDA and CDR2 is SQIVND (reference sequence). With 6 bases removed from V and 0 bases from J, the gap between germline ends came to 9 bases. The CDR3 extends over 14 amino acids. The CDR3 coding sequence is TGTGCCAGTAGCGGTCCTAGCTCCTACAATGAGCAGTTCTTC. It is translated as CASSGPSSYNEQFF.

J is TRBJ2-7 and V is TRBV7-6; 9 bases fit TRBD1. Germline V lookup: CDR1 SGHVS, CDR2 FNYEAQ. This CDR3 contains 16 residues. The V gene end was trimmed by 5 bases and the J gene end by 0 bases; junction bases not matched to a gene: 8. CDR3 coding DNA: TGTGCCAGCAGCAATTCGGGACAGGGATTCTCCTACGAGCAGTACTTC. It specifies CASSNSGQGFSYEQYF.

This sequence joins TRBV14 and TRBJ2-1, with 7 bases fitting TRBD1. The V gene end was trimmed by 5 bases and the J gene end by 8 bases; junction bases not matched to a gene: 6. In germline, CDR1 is SGHDN, CDR2 FVKESK. The CDR3 loop spans 13 amino acids. CDR3 amino acids: CASSKVGGDEQFF. CDR3 nucleotides: TGTGCCAGCAGCAAAGTAGGGGGCGATGAGCAGTTCTTC.

This chain joins TRBV12-3 or TRBV12-4 and TRBJ1-5, with D unclear. CDR3 size: 13 residues. Trimming cost V 4 bases and J 3 bases, with 7 bases left between them. The CDR3, as DNA: TGTGCCAGCAGTTCCGATTTCAATCAGCCCCAGCATTTT. This gives the protein CASSSDFNQPQHF.

V gene TRBV7-9 combines with J gene TRBJ1-2, with 8 nucleotides matching TRBD1. V was pared by 2 bases and J by 7 bases, with 9 bases of the junction left unmatched. Germline CDR1 reads SEHNR; CDR2 reads FQNEAQ (reference sequence). This CDR3 comprises 15 residues. CDR3 protein: CASSLTPGRGLGYTF. The CDR3 nucleotides read TGTGCCAGCAGCTTAACTCCGGGCAGGGGGCTTGGCTACACCTTC.

This sequence joins TRBV12-3 or TRBV12-4 and TRBJ2-2; TRBD2 is a possible D gene (6 bases). Trimming removed 6 bases at V and 3 bases at J, with 11 bases between. The CDR3 spans 14 residues. CDR3 in DNA: TGTGCCAGCAGCCTGATAGCGGACACCGGGGAGCTGTTTTTT. It encodes CASSLIADTGELFF.

Ten or more counts support this clonotype. This sequence joins TRBV6-1 and TRBJ2-7; possibly TRBD2 for D (6 bases). Germline V gene sequence: CDR1 MNHNS, CDR2 SASEGT. Trimming shortened V by 6 bases and J by 6 bases, and 21 bases separated the two germline ends. CDR3 length: 15 residues. CDR3 residues: CASRTPGLNVLEQYF. CDR3 coding DNA: TGTGCCAGCAGGACCCCGGGACTGAACGTCCTCGAGCAGTACTTC.

The rearrangement uses TRBV27 and TRBJ2-7, with D perhaps TRBD1 (5 bases). This CDR3 has 16 residues. Trimming took off 2 bases at V and 4 bases at J, with 18 bases between the two ends. Germline CDR1 reads MNHEY; CDR2 reads SMNVEV (reference sequence). The CDR3 here is CASSLDSGHPPYEQYF. The CDR3, as DNA: TGTGCCAGCAGTTTAGATTCAGGGCATCCCCCATACGAGCAGTACTTC.

There are a few counts of this clonotype. V usage is TRBV6-5 and J usage is TRBJ1-2, with D maybe TRBD1 (6 bases). V was trimmed by 2 bases and J by 4 bases, leaving 14 bases between them. The germline V gene has CDR1 MNHEY and CDR2 SVGAGI. This CDR3 is 15 amino acids long. This CDR3 reads CASSYLLQGSYGYTF. For the CDR3, the DNA is TGTGCCAGCAGTTACCTTTTGCAGGGGAGCTATGGCTACACCTTC.

The chain recombines TRBV6-5 with TRBJ1-5, with D unresolved. Trimming removed 1 base from V and 4 bases from J, with 5 bases in between. This CDR3 has 13 residues. The germline V gene has CDR1 MNHEY and CDR2 SVGAGI. This CDR3 is CASSYLINQPQHF. CDR3 in DNA: TGTGCCAGCAGTTACTTGATAAATCAGCCCCAGCATTTT.

The table lists this clonotype with a few counts. The chain carries TRBV7-9 and TRBJ2-3, with TRBD2 as a possible D gene (5 bases). The CDR3 consists of 17 residues. Germline V gene lookup returns CDR1 SEHNR and CDR2 FQNEAQ (reference sequence). The V end was cut by 0 bases, the J end by 1 base, with 14 bases between. CDR3 sequence (DNA): TGTGCCAGCAGCTTAGCCCCCAGCGGTGGACGCACAGATACGCAGTATTTT. Protein sequence: CASSLAPSGGRTDTQYF.

This clonotype has more than one count but fewer than ten. This chain uses TRBV6-5 with TRBJ1-2, with TRBD1 as a possible D gene (5 bases). Trimming shortened V by 6 bases and J by 5 bases, and 10 bases separated the two germline ends. Looked up from germline, CDR1 is MNHEY and CDR2 is SVGAGI. The CDR3 covers 12 residues. The chain's CDR3 is CASSLWGYGYTF. CDR3 DNA sequence: TGTGCCAGCAGCCTGTGGGGGTATGGCTACACCTTC.

This clonotype was observed at least ten times. This chain connects TRBV7-9 to TRBJ2-2, with D unclear. The CDR3 spans 13 residues. V was pared by 3 bases and J by 6 bases, with 8 bases between. Germline CDR1 and CDR2: SEHNR and FQNEAQ (reference sequence). The CDR3 spells CASSLPGAGELFF. The CDR3 region has the DNA TGTGCCAGCAGCTTGCCTGGCGCCGGGGAGCTGTTTTTT.

This clonotype was seen a handful of times. This chain joins TRBV5-1 and TRBJ2-5; D gene uncertain. The CDR3 loop spans 14 amino acids. The V and J ends lost 2 bases and 5 bases respectively, with 13 bases between them. Germline V gene lookup returns CDR1 SGHRS and CDR2 YFSETQ. The CDR3 is CASSFGEMGETQYF. The CDR3 bases are TGCGCCAGCAGCTTTGGCGAGATGGGGGAGACCCAGTACTTC.

The V gene is TRBV5-1, the J gene TRBJ2-5; TRBD2 might be the D (6 bases). Germline loops: CDR1 SGHRS, CDR2 YFSETQ. This CDR3 contains 16 residues. V lost 3 bases, J lost 2 bases, and 17 bases lay in between. CDR3 nucleotide sequence: TGCGCCAGCAGCTGGCCTAGCGAATTCGATCAAGAGACCCAGTACTTC. Amino acids: CASSWPSEFDQETQYF.

V usage is TRBV4-3 and J usage is TRBJ2-2, with 14 bases fitting TRBD2. Trimming at V came to 4 bases and at J to 5 bases, leaving 3 bases not matched to a gene. This CDR3 spans 16 amino acids. The germline CDR1 and CDR2 sequences are LGHNA and YSLEER. The CDR3 region has the DNA TGCGCCAGCAGCCTGCGACTAGCGGGGGGGACCGGGGAGCTGTTTTTT. As protein: CASSLRLAGGTGELFF.